The 8 T cell receptor beta chains below all came from one sample that was sequenced in a study of blood T cell repertoires in COVID-19. Assay: immunoSEQ multiplex PCR; the TCRdb copy retains only in-frame clones and omits some. The sample yields 230,000 or so clones, about 80% seen once. The sequenced material came from peripheral blood. The source of these receptors is a man aged 45-65 years with active or convalescent COVID-19.

J is TRBJ1-2 and V is TRBV28; D gene uncertain. Germline CDR1 is MDHEN and CDR2 is SYDVKM. Trimming removed 6 bases at V and 8 bases at J, with 19 bases between. CDR3 size: 14 residues. The CDR3 here is CASSRLSTAEGYTF. In DNA form, the CDR3 reads TGTGCCAGCAGCCGATTATCAACAGCCGAGGGCTACACCTTC.

This chain joins TRBV6-2 or TRBV6-3 and TRBJ2-1, with D possibly being TRBD2 (6 bases). Germline V gene lookup returns CDR1 MNHEY and CDR2 SVGEGT. Trimming removed 5 bases at V and 0 bases at J, with 17 bases between. CDR3 length: 17 amino acids. Here the CDR3 reads CASSPPRGASSYNEQFF. CDR3 nucleotide sequence: TGTGCCAGCAGTCCCCCTCGCGGGGCCAGCTCCTACAATGAGCAGTTCTTC.

The chain combines TRBV20-1 with TRBJ1-2, with D unresolved. There are 10 residues in the CDR3. Trimming took off 5 bases at V and 6 bases at J, with 7 bases between the two ends. Germline V lookup: CDR1 DFQATT, CDR2 SNEGSKA (reference sequence). The CDR3 coding sequence is TGCAGTGCTTGGGAGAATGGCTACACCTTC. It encodes CSAWENGYTF.

J is TRBJ1-2 and V is TRBV19; 8 bases line up with TRBD1. The CDR3 is 16 residues long. Germline V gives CDR1 LNHDA, CDR2 SQIVND (reference sequence). V shed 1 base, J shed 8 bases, and the junction held 12 bases outside the gene matches. CDR3 residues: CASSIGPRQGTRGYTF. The CDR3 DNA follows: TGTGCCAGTAGTATAGGCCCCCGACAGGGGACGAGGGGCTACACCTTC.

The chain is built from TRBV19 and TRBJ2-3, with D maybe TRBD2 (6 bases). This CDR3 is 16 amino acids long. The V gene lost 5 bases and the J gene lost 0 bases, with 15 bases spanning the gap. CDR1 and CDR2 (germline): LNHDA, SQIVND (reference sequence). CDR3 protein: CASSPLARPSTDTQYF. The CDR3, as DNA: TGTGCCAGTAGTCCTCTAGCGAGACCTAGCACAGATACGCAGTATTTT. Full variable domain (remainder filled in from reference TRBV19 and TRBJ2-3): DGGITQSPKYLFRKEGQNVTLSCEQNLNHDAMYWYRQDPGQGLRLIYYSQIVNDFQKGDIAEGYSVSREKKESFPLTVTSAQKNPTAFYLCASSPLARPSTDTQYFGPGTRLTVL.

The V call is TRBV2, the J call TRBJ1-1; D gene uncertain. This CDR3 has 13 amino acids. Trimming pared 1 base from V and 5 bases from J, leaving 8 bases between. Germline CDR1 SNHLY, CDR2 FYNNEI. The CDR3 DNA sequence: TGTGCCAGCAGTGAAGTAGGAGGTACTGAAGCTTTCTTT. Translating gives CASSEVGGTEAFF.

In DNA form, the CDR3 reads TGTGCCAGCAGCCAACCCCCGGGGACAGGCCCCACAGATACGCAGTATTTT. Its protein is CASSQPPGTGPTDTQYF. The J gene is TRBJ2-3, the V gene TRBV4-2, with 8 bases identical to TRBD1. The V segment lost 2 bases and the J segment 2 bases; nucleotides outside the gene matches: 9. Germline CDR1 reads LGHNA; CDR2 reads YNFKEQ. The CDR3 is 17 amino acids.

The gene calls are TRBV30 and TRBJ2-3, with TRBD2 matching over 10 bases. Germline trimming cut 3 bases from V and 1 base from J; bases unmatched to any gene: 4. Germline CDR1 reads GTSNPN; CDR2 reads SVGIG (reference sequence). This CDR3 spans 15 amino acids. The CDR3 DNA sequence: TGTGCCTGGAGCAGCGGGGGGGCCGGCACAGATACGCAGTATTTT. Translating it yields CAWSSGGAGTDTQYF.